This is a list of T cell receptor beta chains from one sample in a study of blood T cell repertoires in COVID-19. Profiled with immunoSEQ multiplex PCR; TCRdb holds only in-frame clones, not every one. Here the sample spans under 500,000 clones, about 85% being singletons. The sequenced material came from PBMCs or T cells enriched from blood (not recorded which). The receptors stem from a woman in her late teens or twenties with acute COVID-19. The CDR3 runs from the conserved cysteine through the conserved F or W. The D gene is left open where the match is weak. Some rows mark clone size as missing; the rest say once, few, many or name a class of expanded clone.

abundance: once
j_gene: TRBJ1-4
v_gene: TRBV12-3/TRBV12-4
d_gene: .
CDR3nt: TGTGCCAGCAGGCGGACTAATGAAAAACTGTTTTTT
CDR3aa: CASRRTNEKLFF

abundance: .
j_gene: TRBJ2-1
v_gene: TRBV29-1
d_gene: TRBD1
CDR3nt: TGCAGCGTTGAAGTGACAGGGCTTTACTTTGAGCAGTTCTTC
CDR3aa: CSVEVTGLYFEQFF

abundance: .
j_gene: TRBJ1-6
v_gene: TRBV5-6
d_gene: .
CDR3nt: TGTGCCAGCAGCTTGGCCCCAGGGCGTAATTCACCCCTCCACTTT
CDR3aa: CASSLAPGRNSPLHF

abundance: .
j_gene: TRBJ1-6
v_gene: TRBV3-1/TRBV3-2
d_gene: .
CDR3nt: TGTGCCAGCAGCCAGGGCAGGTCCCGTAATTCACCCCTCCACTTT
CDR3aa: CASSQGRSRNSPLHF

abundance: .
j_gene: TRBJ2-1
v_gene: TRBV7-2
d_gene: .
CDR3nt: TGTGCCAGCAGCATAGGAGGTGAGCAGTTCTTC
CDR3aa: CASSIGGEQFF

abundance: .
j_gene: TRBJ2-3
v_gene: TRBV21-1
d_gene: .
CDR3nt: TGTGCCAGCAGCAAAGCGCGCGGTTCTAGCACAGATACGCAGTATTTT
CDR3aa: CASSKARGSSTDTQYF

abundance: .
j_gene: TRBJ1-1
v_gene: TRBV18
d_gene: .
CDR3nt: TGTGCCAGCTCACCGACAGTGAACACTGAAGCTTTCTTT
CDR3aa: CASSPTVNTEAFF

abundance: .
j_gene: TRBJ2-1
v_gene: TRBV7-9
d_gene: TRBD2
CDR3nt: TGTGCCAGCAGCACCCGGCTGGTTCTAAGCGGGAGGGCCTACAATGAGCAGTTCTTC
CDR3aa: CASSTRLVLSGRAYNEQFF

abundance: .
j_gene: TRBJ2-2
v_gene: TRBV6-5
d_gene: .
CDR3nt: TGTGCCAGCAGTCAGGGAACCCGAACCGGGGAGCTGTTTTTT
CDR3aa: CASSQGTRTGELFF

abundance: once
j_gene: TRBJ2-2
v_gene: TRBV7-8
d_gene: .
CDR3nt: TGTGCCAGCAGCTTAGTCCCAATCACCGGGGAGCTGTTTTTT
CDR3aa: CASSLVPITGELFF

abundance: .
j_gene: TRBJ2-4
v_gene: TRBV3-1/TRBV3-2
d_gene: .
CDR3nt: TGTGCCAGCGCCCCGACAATCTCCAAAAACATTCAGTACTTC
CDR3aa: CASAPTISKNIQYF

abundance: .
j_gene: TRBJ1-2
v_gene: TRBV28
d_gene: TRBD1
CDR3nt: TGTGCCAGCAGGTATAACAGGGGGCACTATGGCTACACCTTC
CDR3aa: CASRYNRGHYGYTF

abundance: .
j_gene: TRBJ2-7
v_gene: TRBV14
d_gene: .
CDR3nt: TGTGCCAGCAACCAAGCCGGGGAGAGAGGAGAGCAGTACTTC
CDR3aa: CASNQAGERGEQYF

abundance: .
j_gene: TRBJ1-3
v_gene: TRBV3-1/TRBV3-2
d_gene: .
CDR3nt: TGTGCCAGCAGCCTCGGGGTTTCTGGAAACACCATATATTTT
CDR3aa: CASSLGVSGNTIYF

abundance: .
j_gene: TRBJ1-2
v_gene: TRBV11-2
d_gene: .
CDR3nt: TGTGCCAGCAGCCCGTTGACTCAATGGATGGGTGCCTCCAACTATGGCTACACCTTC
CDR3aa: CASSPLTQWMGASNYGYTF

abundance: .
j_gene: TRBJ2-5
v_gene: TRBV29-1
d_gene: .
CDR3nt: TGCAGCGTCTCAGGGGCCCAAGAGACCCAGTACTTC
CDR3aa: CSVSGAQETQYF

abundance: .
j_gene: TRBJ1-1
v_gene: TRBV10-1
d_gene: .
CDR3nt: TGCGCCAGCAGTTCGGGGTACACTGAAGCTTTCTTT
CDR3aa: CASSSGYTEAFF

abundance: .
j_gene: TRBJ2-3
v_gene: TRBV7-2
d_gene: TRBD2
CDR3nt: TGTGCCAGCAGCTCTCCCAACAGCGGGAGTCTCACAGATACGCAGTATTTT
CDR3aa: CASSSPNSGSLTDTQYF

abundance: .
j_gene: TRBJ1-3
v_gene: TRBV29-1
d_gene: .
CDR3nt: TGCAGCGTTGAGGCCAGGGGAAACACCATATATTTT
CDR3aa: CSVEARGNTIYF

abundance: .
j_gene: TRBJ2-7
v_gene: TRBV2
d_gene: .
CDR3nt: TGTGCCAGCAGGCCTAGACAAGGGGCTCTCGGGCAGTACTTC
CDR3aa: CASRPRQGALGQYF

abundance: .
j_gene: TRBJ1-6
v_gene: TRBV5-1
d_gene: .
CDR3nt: TGCGCCAGCAGCCCTAGGACAGCCAATAATTCACCCCTCCACTTT
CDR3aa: CASSPRTANNSPLHF

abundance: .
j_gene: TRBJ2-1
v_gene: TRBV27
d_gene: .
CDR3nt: TGTGCCAGCAGTTTAATCGGGATTGACCCGAGCTCCTACAATGAGCAGTTCTTC
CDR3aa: CASSLIGIDPSSYNEQFF

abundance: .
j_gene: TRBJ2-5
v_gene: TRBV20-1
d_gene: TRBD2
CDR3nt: TGCAGCGGCGGGGGGGCGGAGACCCAGTACTTC
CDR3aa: CSGGGAETQYF

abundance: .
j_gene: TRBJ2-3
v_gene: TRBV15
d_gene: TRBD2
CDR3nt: TGTGCCACCAGCCGCTCAAAAAAACTAGCGGACAACACAGATACGCAGTATTTT
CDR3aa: CATSRSKKLADNTDTQYF

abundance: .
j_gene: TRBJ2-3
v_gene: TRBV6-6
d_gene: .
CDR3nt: TGTGCCAGCAGTTACTCGCCGGGATCCACAGATACGCAGTATTTT
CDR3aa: CASSYSPGSTDTQYF

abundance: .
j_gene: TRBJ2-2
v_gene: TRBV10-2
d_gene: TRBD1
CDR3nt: TGCGCCAGCAGAAACAGGGGGAACACCGGGGAGCTGTTTTTT
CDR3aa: CASRNRGNTGELFF

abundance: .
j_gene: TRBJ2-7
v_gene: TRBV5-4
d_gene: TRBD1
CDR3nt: TGTGCCAGCAGCCCTGGACAGGGGGCCGACTACGAGCAGTACTTC
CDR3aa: CASSPGQGADYEQYF

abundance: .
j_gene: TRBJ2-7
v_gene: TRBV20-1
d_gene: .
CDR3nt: TGCAGTGCTAGTGGGCCTGGCGAGGGCTGGGAGCAGTACTTC
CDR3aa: CSASGPGEGWEQYF

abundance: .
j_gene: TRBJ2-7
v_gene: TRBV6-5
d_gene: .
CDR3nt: TGTGCCAGCAGTTACACCTACAGGGCTTACGAGCAGTACTTC
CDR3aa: CASSYTYRAYEQYF

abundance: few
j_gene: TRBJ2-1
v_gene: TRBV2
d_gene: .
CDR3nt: TGTGCCAGCCAGTGGGCATTTGAGCAGTTCTTC
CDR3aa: CASQWAFEQFF

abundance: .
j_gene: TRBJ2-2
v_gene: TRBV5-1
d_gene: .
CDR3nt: TGCGCCAGCAGCTGGAGGGAGCGGGAGCTGTTTTTT
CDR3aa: CASSWRERELFF

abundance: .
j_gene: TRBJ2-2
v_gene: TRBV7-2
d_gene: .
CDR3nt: TGTGCCAGCACCCAACCAAGACTAGTCTTAAACACCGGGGAGCTGTTTTTT
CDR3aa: CASTQPRLVLNTGELFF

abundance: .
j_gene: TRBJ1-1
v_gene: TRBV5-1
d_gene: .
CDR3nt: TGCGCCAGCAGCCTGGACGTACGGTATTTAGGGGACACTGAAGCTTTCTTT
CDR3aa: CASSLDVRYLGDTEAFF

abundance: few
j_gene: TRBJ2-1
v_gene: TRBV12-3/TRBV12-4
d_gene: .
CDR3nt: TGTGCCAGCAGTTTCGGAGCATACAATGAGCAGTTCTTC
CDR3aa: CASSFGAYNEQFF

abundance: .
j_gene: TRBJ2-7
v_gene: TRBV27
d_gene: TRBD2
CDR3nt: TGTGCCAGCAGTTTGACTAGCGGGTTCACCTACGAGCAGTACTTC
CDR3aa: CASSLTSGFTYEQYF

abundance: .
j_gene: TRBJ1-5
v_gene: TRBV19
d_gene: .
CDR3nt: TGTGCCAGTAACTCGGGGAATGGGAATCAGCCCCAGCATTTT
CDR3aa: CASNSGNGNQPQHF

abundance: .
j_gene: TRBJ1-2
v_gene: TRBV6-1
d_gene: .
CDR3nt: TGTGCCAGCAGTGAACCCCAGGCATACTATGGCTACACCTTC
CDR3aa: CASSEPQAYYGYTF

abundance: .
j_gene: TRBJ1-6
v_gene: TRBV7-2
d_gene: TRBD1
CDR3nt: TGTGCCAGCAGCTTATGGACAGGGGAGTCACCCCTCCACTTT
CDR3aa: CASSLWTGESPLHF

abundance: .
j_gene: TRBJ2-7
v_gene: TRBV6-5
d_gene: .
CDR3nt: TGTGCCAGCAAATCCCTTTACGAGCAGTACTTC
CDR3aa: CASKSLYEQYF

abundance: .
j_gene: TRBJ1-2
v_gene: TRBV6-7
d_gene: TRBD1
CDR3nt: TGTGCCAGCAGTTACCCCGGACAGGGGATGGGCTACACCTTC
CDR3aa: CASSYPGQGMGYTF

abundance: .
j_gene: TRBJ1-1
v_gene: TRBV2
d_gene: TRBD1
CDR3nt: TGTGCCAGCAGAGAGATTACAGGGGGTGGTGAAGCTTTCTTT
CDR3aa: CASREITGGGEAFF

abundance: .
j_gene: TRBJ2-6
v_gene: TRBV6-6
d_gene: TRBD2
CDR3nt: TGTGCCAGCAGCCGAGGACTAGCGGGAGTAGAGGCCAACGTCCTGACTTTC
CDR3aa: CASSRGLAGVEANVLTF

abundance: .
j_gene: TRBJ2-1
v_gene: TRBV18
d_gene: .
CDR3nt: TGTGCCAGCTCACCACCTAGTCTAGAGAACAATGAGCAGTTCTTC
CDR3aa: CASSPPSLENNEQFF

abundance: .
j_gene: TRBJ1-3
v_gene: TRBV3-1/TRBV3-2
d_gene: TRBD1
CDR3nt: TGTGCCAGCAGCTACGGGACAGGCGTTGGAAACACCATATATTTT
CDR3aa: CASSYGTGVGNTIYF

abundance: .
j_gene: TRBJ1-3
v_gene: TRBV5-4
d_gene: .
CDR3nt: TGTGCCAGCAGCTACAACAGTTTAGGAAACACCATATATTTT
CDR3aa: CASSYNSLGNTIYF

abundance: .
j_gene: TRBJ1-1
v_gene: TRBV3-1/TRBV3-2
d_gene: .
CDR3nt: TGTGCCAGCAGGATCGGGACACCGAACACTGAAGCTTTCTTT
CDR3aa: CASRIGTPNTEAFF

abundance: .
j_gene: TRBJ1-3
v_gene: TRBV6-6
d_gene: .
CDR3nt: TGTGCCAGCAGTCCCATCCCTCCTCGGCAGGGGTACGGAAACACCATATATTTT
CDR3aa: CASSPIPPRQGYGNTIYF

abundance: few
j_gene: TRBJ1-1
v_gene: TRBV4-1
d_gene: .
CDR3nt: TGCGCCAGCAGCCAAGTCGGACTATCCCTGGGTTTCTTT
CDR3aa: CASSQVGLSLGFF

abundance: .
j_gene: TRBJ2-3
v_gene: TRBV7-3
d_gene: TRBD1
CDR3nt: TGTGCCAGCAGCTTAAGTGGGACAGGGATGGATACGCAGTATTTT
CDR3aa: CASSLSGTGMDTQYF

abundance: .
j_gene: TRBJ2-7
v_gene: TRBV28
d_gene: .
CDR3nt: TGTGCCAGCAGTTACCCCCCCGGGGAAAACGAGCAGTACTTC
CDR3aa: CASSYPPGENEQYF

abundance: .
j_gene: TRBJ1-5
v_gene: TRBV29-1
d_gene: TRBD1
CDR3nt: TGCAGCGCGAGGGGGCTAGGGGAGCCCCAGCATTTT
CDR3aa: CSARGLGEPQHF

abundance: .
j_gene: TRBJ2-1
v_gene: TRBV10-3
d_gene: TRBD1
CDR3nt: TGTGCCATCAGTGAGCCGGGACAGGGTTTGGATGAGCAGTTCTTC
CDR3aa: CAISEPGQGLDEQFF

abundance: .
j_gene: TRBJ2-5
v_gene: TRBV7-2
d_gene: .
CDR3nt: TGTGCCAGCAGCTTAGTAGACCAAGAGACCCAGTACTTC
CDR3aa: CASSLVDQETQYF

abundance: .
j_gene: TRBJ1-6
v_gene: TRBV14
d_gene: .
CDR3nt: TGTGCCAGCAGCCAAGCGTCAGGGGAATCACCCCTCCACTTT
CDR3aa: CASSQASGESPLHF

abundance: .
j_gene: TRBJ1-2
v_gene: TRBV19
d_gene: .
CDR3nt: TGTGCCAGTAGTATAGCCTCTAAGGGCTACACCTTC
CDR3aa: CASSIASKGYTF